Each of the 13 T cell receptor beta chains below was sequenced from the same sample in a study of hypomethylating agent response in myelodysplastic syndrome. Some clones are missing from TCRdb's copy, which holds only in-frame ones; the method was immunoSEQ multiplex PCR. This table holds about 4,700 clones, around 86% found once. The material was bone marrow, obtained before or after starting hypomethylating agent treatment for myelodysplastic syndrome (not recorded which). These receptors were collected from a human donor with myelodysplastic syndrome.

This rearrangement joins TRBV6-1 to TRBJ2-1, with D possibly TRBD2 on 5 matching bases. The CDR3 consists of 15 residues. Trimming left V 6 bases short and J 3 bases short, with 15 bases between. Germline V gives CDR1 MNHNS, CDR2 SASEGT. In DNA, the CDR3 is TGTGCCAGCAGGCCTTGGGGAGCTAGCTACAATGAGCAGTTCTTC. It is translated as CASRPWGASYNEQFF.

The rearrangement links TRBV20-1 to TRBJ2-5, with no clear D. V gave up 7 bases and J gave up 5 bases, with 8 bases separating them. CDR1 and CDR2 from the germline V gene are DFQATT and SNEGSKA (reference sequence). The CDR3 is 10 residues long. For the CDR3, the DNA is TGCAGTGTTCAGGCCGAGACCCAGTACTTC. Protein sequence: CSVQAETQYF.

This chain joins TRBV19 and TRBJ1-5; TRBD1 might be the D (5 bases). V lost 3 bases and J lost 2, with 8 bases in between. Germline V lookup: CDR1 LNHDA, CDR2 SQIVND (reference sequence). The CDR3 sequence is 14 residues long. The DNA of the CDR3 is TGTGCCAGTAGTATCAGCAGGGGCAATCAGCCCCAGCATTTT. Its protein product is CASSISRGNQPQHF.

This clone was detected a few times. The V gene is TRBV28, the J gene TRBJ2-7; 9 bases align to TRBD1. This CDR3 region has 14 residues. The V gene end was trimmed by 6 bases and the J gene end by 4 bases; junction bases not matched to a gene: 7. The germline V gene has CDR1 MDHEN and CDR2 SYDVKM. Here the CDR3 reads CASSLMDRGYEQYF. The CDR3 DNA reads as TGTGCCAGCAGCCTCATGGACAGGGGTTACGAGCAGTACTTC.

This clone was found a few times. The chain joins TRBV19 to TRBJ2-2; TRBD1 matches 8 bases. This CDR3 has 14 residues. The J segment lost 4 bases and the V segment lost 9 bases, leaving 7 bases of the junction unmatched. CDR1 is LNHDA and CDR2 is SQIVND in the germline V gene (reference sequence). The CDR3 here is CASRQGLGTGELFF. CDR3 DNA sequence: TGTGCCAGCCGACAGGGGTTAGGCACCGGGGAGCTGTTTTTT.

This clone was seen more than once but under ten times. The chain carries TRBV28 and TRBJ1-5; D not certain. The V end lost 5 bases, the J end lost 5 bases, and 7 bases lay between the germline ends. This CDR3 comprises 12 residues. Germline V CDR1 and CDR2: MDHEN, SYDVKM. The DNA of the CDR3 is TGTGCCAGCAGTCAACCGTATCAGCCCCAGCATTTT. It yields the protein CASSQPYQPQHF. Full variable domain (missing parts from reference TRBV28 and TRBJ1-5): DVKVTQSSRYLVKRTGEKVFLECVQDMDHENMFWYRQDPGLGLRLIYFSYDVKMKEKGDIPEGYSVSREKKERFSLILESASTNQTSMYLCASSQPYQPQHFGDGTRLSIL.

The V call is TRBV9, the J call TRBJ2-2; D tentatively fits TRBD1 or TRBD2 (5 bases each). Germline CDR1 SGDLS, CDR2 YYNGEE. The CDR3 length is 17 residues. Trimming pared 7 bases from V and 5 bases from J, leaving 24 bases between. CDR3 DNA: TGTGCCAGCGGAGTGGCACGTGGTAGGGGAGTTACCGGGGAGCTGTTTTTT. This encodes CASGVARGRGVTGELFF.

The genes are TRBV25-1 and TRBJ2-1; 7 nucleotides align to TRBD1. Germline-derived CDR1 and CDR2 are MGHDK and SYGVNS. V was clipped by 6 bases and J by 10 bases; unmatched bases: 6. The CDR3 contains 12 residues. The CDR3 sequence: CASRLTGVEQFF. The DNA for the CDR3 is TGTGCCAGCAGGCTCACAGGGGTGGAGCAGTTCTTC.

The rearrangement joins TRBV2 to TRBJ2-3; 8 bases map to TRBD2. Trimming removed 4 bases from V and 3 bases from J; junction bases left unmatched: 6. CDR3 length: 15 amino acids. Per the germline V gene, CDR1 is SNHLY and CDR2 is FYNNEI. CDR3 nucleotides: TGTGCCAGCAGTGCCCCCAGCGGGAGAACAGATACGCAGTATTTT. Amino acids: CASSAPSGRTDTQYF.

The chain joins TRBV7-2 to TRBJ2-2; 11 bases match TRBD1. V was clipped by 5 bases and J by 5 bases; unmatched bases: 10. The CDR3 is made up of 17 amino acids. Germline V gives CDR1 SGHTA, CDR2 FQGNSA. The CDR3 region is CASSQDRGRRYTGELFF. CDR3 DNA: TGTGCCAGCAGCCAGGACAGGGGGCGCAGATATACCGGGGAGCTGTTTTTT. The full variable domain, completed using reference TRBV7-2 and TRBJ2-2, is GAGVSQSPSNKVTEKGKDVELRCDPISGHTALYWYRQSLGQGLEFLIYFQGNSAPDKSGLPSDRFSAERTGGSVSTLTIQRTQQEDSAVYLCASSQDRGRRYTGELFFGEGSRLTVL.

J is TRBJ2-7 and V is TRBV11-3, with 10 bases fitting TRBD1. The germline V gene has CDR1 SGHNT and CDR2 YENEEA. V lost 6 bases to trimming and J lost 4 bases; unmatched junction nucleotides: 9. The CDR3 is 15 amino acids. CDR3 sequence (DNA): TGTGCCAGCAGTTTGCGGGGACAGGGGTCTTACGAGCAGTACTTC. Translation gives CASSLRGQGSYEQYF.

The rearrangement uses TRBV29-1 and TRBJ2-7; 8 positions agree with TRBD2. The germline CDR1 and CDR2 sequences are SQVTM and ANQGSEA. V shed 7 bases, J shed 0 bases, and the junction held 11 bases outside the gene matches. CDR3 length: 15 amino acids. The CDR3 reads CSAATDGTSSYEQYF. The CDR3 DNA follows: TGCAGCGCCGCGACAGATGGGACTAGCTCCTACGAGCAGTACTTC.

This clone has a handful of counts. V and J are TRBV9 and TRBJ1-2; D is perhaps TRBD1 (6 bases). Trimming removed 3 bases from V and 9 bases from J, with 21 bases in between. The CDR3 spans 15 residues. Germline loops: CDR1 SGDLS, CDR2 YYNGEE. CDR3 nucleotides: TGTGCCAGCAGCGGAACGGACGAACAGGGCGCGAGCTACACCTTC. Protein product: CASSGTDEQGASYTF.